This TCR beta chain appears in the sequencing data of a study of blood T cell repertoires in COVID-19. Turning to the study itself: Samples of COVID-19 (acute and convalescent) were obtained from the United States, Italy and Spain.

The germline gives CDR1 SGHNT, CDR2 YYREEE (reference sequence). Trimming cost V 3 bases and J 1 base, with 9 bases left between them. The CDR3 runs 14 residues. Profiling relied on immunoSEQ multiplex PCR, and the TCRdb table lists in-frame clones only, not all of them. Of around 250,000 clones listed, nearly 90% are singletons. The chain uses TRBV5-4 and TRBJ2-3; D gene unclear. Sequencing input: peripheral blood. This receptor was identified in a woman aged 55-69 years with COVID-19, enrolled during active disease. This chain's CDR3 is CASSSRGGTDTQYF. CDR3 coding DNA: TGTGCCAGCAGCTCCCGCGGCGGCACAGATACGCAGTATTTT.